This T cell receptor beta chain was obtained from a study of shared clonotypes between healthy human individuals. Study-level results: Memory subsets generally showed lower estimated richness than naive subsets. Across a handful of donors, naive CD4 shared roughly 5%, naive CD8 over 3%, memory CD4 roughly 2.2%, memory CD8 around 0.36%. The authors sampled blood alone, and tissue repertoires likely differ.

This clone was seen more than once but under ten times. The target antigen is unknown. Profiling relied on immunoSEQ multiplex PCR, and the TCRdb table lists in-frame clones only, not all of them. The sample gives millions of clones, just over 90% of which show up once; over 0.12% is in the top ten. The junction had 0 bases not matched to a gene; V was cut back by 2 bases and J by 2 bases. The CDR3 consists of 15 residues. CDR1 and CDR2 from the germline V gene are ENHRY and SYGVKD. The donors were all Caucasian adults (living in Nashville, Tennessee). The V and J genes are TRBV10-3 and TRBJ2-5, with 12 bases identical to TRBD2. This clonotype was obtained from a man between 18 and 35 years old in good health. Sequenced: naive CD4+ T cells sorted from blood. Indicated subset: CD45RA+ positively selected. Written as DNA, the CDR3 is TGTGCCATCAGTGAGGGACTAGCGGGGCAAGAGACCCAGTACTTC. Protein: CAISEGLAGQETQYF.